This T cell receptor (beta chain) was recorded in a study of beta chain features in type 1 diabetes. Whole-study findings and limits: Moderate yet significant TCRB CDR3 shortening was seen in Type 1 diabetes patients in all four CD4+ subsets. cDNA sequencing could over-represent cells with high TCR expression.

On this clone itself: Its antigen is currently unknown.

This CDR3 region has 14 residues. The V and J ends lost 6 bases and 2 bases respectively, with 13 bases between them. CDR1 SGHRS and CDR2 YFSETQ come from the germline V gene. Sequenced material consisted of expressed TCRB transcripts (all of the isolated RNA was reverse transcribed). The method was immunoSEQ multiplex PCR; TCRdb's version includes in-frame clones alone and lacks a portion of them. The profile shows over 300,000 clones, roughly 9% of them singletons. The chain links TRBV5-1 to TRBJ2-3; D is undetermined. The TCR comes from a young man with type 1 diabetes. Specimen: central memory CD4+ T cells from blood. CDR3 DNA sequence: TGCGCCAGCACAGATCTAGGTATCACAGATACGCAGTATTTT. It encodes CASTDLGITDTQYF.